This T cell receptor beta chain stems from a study of T cell changes during pregnancy in multiple sclerosis. CDR3 length equals 14 residues. Unmatched junction bases numbered 14, after V lost 2 bases and J lost 12 bases. The germline V gene encodes CDR1 SQVTM and CDR2 ANQGSEA. The protocol was immunoSEQ multiplex PCR, while the TCRdb copy is restricted to in-frame clones and leaves out a portion. The table includes over 35,000 clones, 90% detected once. The gene calls are TRBV29-1 and TRBJ1-2, with TRBD1 matching over 8 bases. The receptor comes from a female donor with multiple sclerosis, enrolled in a pregnancy study. The sequences come from CD8+ T cells from peripheral blood mononuclear cells, collected in the first trimester of pregnancy. The CDR3, as DNA: TGCAGCGTTGAAACCCTCGGGACAGGCGTAGCGCACACCTTC. It encodes CSVETLGTGVAHTF. The full variable domain, rest sourced from reference TRBV29-1 and TRBJ1-2, is SAVISQKPSRDICQRGTSLTIQCQVDSQVTMMFWYRQQPGQSLTLIATANQGSEATYESGFVIDKFPISRPNLTFSTLTVSNMSPEDSSIYLCSVETLGTGVAHTFGSGTRLTVV.